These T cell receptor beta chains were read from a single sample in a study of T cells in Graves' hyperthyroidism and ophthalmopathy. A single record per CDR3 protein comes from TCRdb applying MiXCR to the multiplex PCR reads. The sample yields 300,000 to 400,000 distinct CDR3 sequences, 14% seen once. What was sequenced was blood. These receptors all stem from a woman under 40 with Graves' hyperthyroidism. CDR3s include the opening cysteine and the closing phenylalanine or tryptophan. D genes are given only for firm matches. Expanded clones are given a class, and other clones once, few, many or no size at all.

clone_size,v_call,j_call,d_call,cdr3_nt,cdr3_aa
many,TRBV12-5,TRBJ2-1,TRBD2,TGTGCTAGTGGTTTGGGTGTCGGAGTAGCGGGAGGGCCCAGTGAGCAGTTCTTC,CASGLGVGVAGGPSEQFF
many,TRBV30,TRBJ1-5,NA,TGTGCCTGGAGTCGGCAGGGCGGTCAGCCCCAGCATTTT,CAWSRQGGQPQHF
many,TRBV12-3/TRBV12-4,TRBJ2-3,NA,TGTGCCAGCAGTTCCCCAGCCGAGAGTGTCACAGATACGCAGTATTTT,CASSSPAESVTDTQYF
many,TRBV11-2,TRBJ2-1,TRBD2,TGTGCCAGCAGCCCCCCTAGCGGGAGTTTCTATGAGCAGTTCTTC,CASSPPSGSFYEQFF
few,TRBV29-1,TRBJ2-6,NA,TGCAGCGTTGATTGGAAGGACGGCTACTCTGGGGCCAACGTCCTGACTTTC,CSVDWKDGYSGANVLTF
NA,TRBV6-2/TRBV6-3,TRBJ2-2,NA,TGTGCCAGCGTAGGTAGCGAAGGCGGGGAGCTGTTTTTT,CASVGSEGGELFF
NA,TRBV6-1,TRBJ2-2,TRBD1,TGTGCCAGCAGCTCCCCGGGACAGGGTAGGGCCGGGGAGCTGTTTTTT,CASSSPGQGRAGELFF
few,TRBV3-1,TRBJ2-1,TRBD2,TGTGCCAGCAGCCAAGGGGACTACGTAACCGGGGAGCAGTTCTTC,CASSQGDYVTGEQFF
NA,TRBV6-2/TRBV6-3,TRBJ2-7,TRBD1,TGTGCCAGCAGTACAGAAGACAGGGGGACATACGAGCAGTACTTC,CASSTEDRGTYEQYF
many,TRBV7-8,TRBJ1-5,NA,TGTGCCAGCAGCTTACTTGGGCGGTCAGGTCCCGATCAGCCCCAGCATTTT,CASSLLGRSGPDQPQHF
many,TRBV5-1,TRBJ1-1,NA,TGCGCCAGCAGCGGGATGGGGATCTCTGAAGCTTTCTTT,CASSGMGISEAFF
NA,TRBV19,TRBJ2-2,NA,TGTGCCAGTAGTATGCCCATATGGGTAAACACCGGGGAGCTGTTTTTT,CASSMPIWVNTGELFF
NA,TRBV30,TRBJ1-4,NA,TGTGCCTGGAGTGTCTGGGTCAATGAAAAACTGTTTTTT,CAWSVWVNEKLFF
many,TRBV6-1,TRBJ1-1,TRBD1,TGTGCCAGCAGAGACCGGGACAGCTACACTGAAGCTTTCTTT,CASRDRDSYTEAFF
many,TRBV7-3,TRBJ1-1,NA,TGTGCCAGCAGCTTAACCCAGAACACTGAAGCTTTCTTT,CASSLTQNTEAFF
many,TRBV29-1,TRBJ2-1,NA,TGCAGCGTACCACAGAGACAGTCTATTGTAAACAATGAGCAGTTCTTC,CSVPQRQSIVNNEQFF
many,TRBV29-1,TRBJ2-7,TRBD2,TGCAGCGTGGGGGGGGAGGCCTACGAGCAGTACTTC,CSVGGEAYEQYF
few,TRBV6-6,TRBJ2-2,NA,TGTGCCAGCAGTTACTCGGGGGGGGCATCCGGGGAGCTGTTTTTT,CASSYSGGASGELFF
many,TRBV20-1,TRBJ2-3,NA,TGCAGTGCTAACAGGGGCGCGGGGATGGATACGCAGTATTTT,CSANRGAGMDTQYF
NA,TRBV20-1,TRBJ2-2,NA,TGCAGTGCTAGCCCCCTTGCGAACACCGGGGAGCTGTTTTTT,CSASPLANTGELFF